The rows below give T cell receptor beta chains drawn from one sample of a study of T cell repertoires in cytomegalovirus infection. TCRdb re-called the reads with MiXCR, one entry per CDR3 protein. Among around 69,000 distinct CDR3 sequences listed, 25% to 30% were seen once. Which antigens these TCRs recognize remains unknown. The sample was CD8+ T cells from cultured PBMCs, taken from culture after CMV antigen stimulation. Receptors were obtained from a human donor in good health (CMV status not recorded). Some clones in this sample may be carry-over from other donors' samples. The CDR3 runs from the conserved cysteine through the conserved F or W. The D gene is left open where the match is weak. A row's size may be missing; if present it is once, few, many or a size class.

>TRBJ2-7|TRBV28|few|TRBD1
TGTGCCAGCGCCTATCACAGGGGACACGAGCAGTACTTC
CASAYHRGHEQYF
>TRBJ2-5|TRBV20-1|few|TRBD2
TGCAGTGCTAGATTCCCGGGACTAGCGGGAGACCAAGAGACCCAGTACTTC
CSARFPGLAGDQETQYF
>TRBJ2-7|TRBV2|many|-
TGTGCCAGCAGTGAAGCTTGGGCAGGGAGTGGCTACGAGCAGTACTTC
CASSEAWAGSGYEQYF
>TRBJ2-7|TRBV6-5|-|-
TGTGCCAGCAGTTACAGGGCAGCCTCCTACGAGCAGTACTTC
CASSYRAASYEQYF
>TRBJ1-3|TRBV7-2|many|-
TGTGCCAGCAGCTTGACCACAGGGTTAAGAACCGGAAACACCATATATTTT
CASSLTTGLRTGNTIYF
>TRBJ1-2|TRBV7-8|many|-
TGTGCCAGCAGCTACTCCCAGGGTTACAGCTATGGCTACACCTTC
CASSYSQGYSYGYTF
>TRBJ2-1|TRBV20-1|-|TRBD2
TGCAGTGCTGACCCAAACCGCTGGGCTAGCGGGAGGGCCGATGAGCAGTTCTTC
CSADPNRWASGRADEQFF
>TRBJ2-3|TRBV7-9|-|TRBD2
TGTGCCAGCAGCCGTAGGACTAGCGGGAACGCAGATACGCAGTATTTT
CASSRRTSGNADTQYF
>TRBJ2-1|TRBV5-5|-|TRBD2
TGTGCCACCGGACTAGCCGGCCACAATGAGCAGTTCTTC
CATGLAGHNEQFF
>TRBJ2-5|TRBV27|-|TRBD2
TGTGCCAGCAGACCCGGTTTGTCTGGGGGGGTACAAGAGACCCAGTACTTC
CASRPGLSGGVQETQYF
>TRBJ2-1|TRBV2|-|TRBD1
TGTGCCAGCAGTGAGTTGACAGGGGGCTCCTACAATGAGCAGTTCTTC
CASSELTGGSYNEQFF
>TRBJ1-3|TRBV19|-|-
TGTGCCAGTGCGCCAGGCAGGTCCTTGGGGAACACCATATATTTT
CASAPGRSLGNTIYF
>TRBJ2-7|TRBV12-3/TRBV12-4|few|-
TGTGCCAGCAGTTTCATAGCTAGTAGTGCCTACGAGCAGTACTTC
CASSFIASSAYEQYF
>TRBJ1-1|TRBV15|once|-
TGTGCCACCAGCAGAGATTTTTCCCCAGGGAACACTGAAGCTTTCTTT
CATSRDFSPGNTEAFF
>TRBJ2-3|TRBV20-1|once|TRBD2
TGCAGTGCCAGCGGACTAGCGCTCACAGATACGCAGTATTTT
CSASGLALTDTQYF
>TRBJ2-1|TRBV6-2/TRBV6-3|few|TRBD2
TGTGCCAGCAGCGTAGCGGGAGCGGGAAATGAGCAGTTCTTC
CASSVAGAGNEQFF
>TRBJ1-1|TRBV7-9|once|-
TGTGCCAGCAGCGAACGAACGAACACTGAAGCTTTCTTT
CASSERTNTEAFF
>TRBJ2-7|TRBV10-3|few|-
TGTGCCATCAGTGATGCTGACAGGAAGCCCTACGAGCAGTACTTC
CAISDADRKPYEQYF
>TRBJ2-7|TRBV7-2|many|-
TGTGCCAGCAGCTTTACTGGGGGCTTGGACGAGCAGTACTTC
CASSFTGGLDEQYF
>TRBJ1-1|TRBV19|-|TRBD1
TGTGCCAGTAGCAATTACGGGACAGGGTTTGAAGCTTTCTTT
CASSNYGTGFEAFF
>TRBJ2-7|TRBV29-1|-|TRBD1
TGCAGCGTCCGGGACAGAACCTTCTACGAGCAGTACTTC
CSVRDRTFYEQYF
>TRBJ1-2|TRBV4-2|few|-
TGTGCCAGCAGCCAAGTTATGTCCGACACCGCCTATGGCTACACCTTC
CASSQVMSDTAYGYTF
>TRBJ1-3|TRBV20-1|many|TRBD1
TGCAGTGCTAGAGTAAGACAGGGATCAGGAAACACCATATATTTT
CSARVRQGSGNTIYF
>TRBJ2-3|TRBV7-9|many|-
TGTGCCAGCAGCCGTCCCTCTTCCGGGACCCAGCGAGATACGCAGTATTTT
CASSRPSSGTQRDTQYF
>TRBJ1-1|TRBV19|-|TRBD1
TGTGCCAGTAGTCTTACAGGGGGCACTGAAGCTTTCTTT
CASSLTGGTEAFF
>TRBJ1-4|TRBV28|many|-
TGTGCCAGCAGTTTGTCGGGCACAGGCGCTAATGAAAAACTGTTTTTT
CASSLSGTGANEKLFF
>TRBJ2-2|TRBV19|-|-
TGTGCCAGTAGCCTCGGACTCACCGGGGAGCTGTTTTTT
CASSLGLTGELFF
>TRBJ1-5|TRBV20-1|-|-
TGCAGTGCTAGCCCTACAGCAATGGGCAATCAGCCCCAGCATTTT
CSASPTAMGNQPQHF
>TRBJ2-1|TRBV12-3/TRBV12-4|few|TRBD2
TGTGCCAGCAGTGCGACCTACGGGACTAGTTCGGACAATGAGCAGTTCTTC
CASSATYGTSSDNEQFF
>TRBJ2-2|TRBV24-1|-|-
TGTGCCACCAGTGTTGGGGGCCGGGAGCTGTTTTTT
CATSVGGRELFF
>TRBJ1-4|TRBV7-9|many|-
TGTGCCAGCAGCTTATTTCCCAATGAAAAACTGTTTTTT
CASSLFPNEKLFF
>TRBJ1-5|TRBV6-2/TRBV6-3|-|-
TGTGCCAGCAGTTACTCGCGGGGGGGTAACAATCAGCCCCAGCATTTT
CASSYSRGGNNQPQHF
>TRBJ1-1|TRBV20-1|many|-
TGCAGTGCTAGAGACGGAGGCGGGGACACTGAAGCTTTCTTT
CSARDGGGDTEAFF
>TRBJ2-1|TRBV29-1|few|TRBD2
TGCAGCGTTGAAGATGTAGGACTAGCGGCGTCTCGATATGAGCAGTTCTTC
CSVEDVGLAASRYEQFF
>TRBJ2-1|TRBV20-1|-|-
TGCAGTGCTACAGAAGCGGACTACAATGAGCAGTTCTTC
CSATEADYNEQFF
>TRBJ2-3|TRBV24-1|-|TRBD1
TGTGCCACCAGTGATCCAGACAGGGGGCTTGCAGATACGCAGTATTTT
CATSDPDRGLADTQYF
>TRBJ2-3|TRBV2|-|-
TGTGCCAGCAGTGAAGCGCTTGGCGGGGAGGATACGCAGTATTTT
CASSEALGGEDTQYF
>TRBJ2-3|TRBV4-3|-|TRBD2
TGCGCCAGCAGCCAACGCATGCAATCCGGGACGGCTAGCGGGGGGGCCTCGGCAGATACGCAGTATTTT
CASSQRMQSGTASGGASADTQYF
>TRBJ2-3|TRBV7-9|-|-
TGTGCCAGCAGCCCCGGTGTGAAGCAGTATTTT
CASSPGVKQYF
>TRBJ1-1|TRBV12-3/TRBV12-4|few|-
TGTGCCAGCAGTTTTGGCAGCTTGAACACTGAAGCTTTCTTT
CASSFGSLNTEAFF
>TRBJ2-1|TRBV2|-|-
TGTGCCAGCAGTGAAGCGCGGGATGAGCAGTTCTTC
CASSEARDEQFF
>TRBJ2-7|TRBV7-6|once|TRBD1
TGTGCCAGCAGCTTATCCGGGACAGGGGTTGGGGAGCAGTACTTC
CASSLSGTGVGEQYF
>TRBJ2-7|TRBV12-3/TRBV12-4|many|-
TGTGCCAGCAGTTTTGCCCTGCAGGCCTACGAGCAGTACTTC
CASSFALQAYEQYF
>TRBJ2-5|TRBV7-6|many|-
TGTGCCAGCAGCTTTGGGGGGGACACCACGAAGGGGTACCAAGAGACCCAGTACTTC
CASSFGGDTTKGYQETQYF